This T cell receptor (beta chain) was sequenced during a study of blood T cell repertoires in COVID-19. About the research overall: The United States, Italy and Spain were the sources of the acute and convalescent COVID-19 samples.

Germline CDR1 ENHRY, CDR2 SYGVKD. Unmatched junction bases numbered 6, after V lost 4 bases and J lost 5 bases. The CDR3 totals 17 residues. In the original workflow: Amplification from reference gene primers served as the basis for estimated nucleated cell counts. Using immunoSEQ multiplex PCR, the repertoire was profiled, and TCRdb retains in-frame clones only, with some absent. Clone size and V and J calls were adopted from that table, with D and trimming inferred from the DNA. The data hold about 360,000 clones, with approximately 86% observed a single time. The sample consisted of peripheral blood. The chain links TRBV10-3 to TRBJ2-3, with TRBD2 identical over 16 bases. The receptor was derived from a human donor in a cohort sampled during active COVID-19. CDR3 coding DNA: TGTGCCATCAGTGGCGGGACTAGCGGGGGGGCGAGAGATACGCAGTATTTT. Its protein is CAISGGTSGGARDTQYF.